This TCR beta chain was recovered during a study of monozygotic twins with cystic fibrosis. Study-wide findings and caveats: Nucleotide-identical clonotype sharing was significantly higher within monozygotic CF twin pairs than between unrelated CF individuals. In this small cohort, shared CDR3 numbers showed no association with age, concordance or disease severity. V usage most resembled the co-twin in 13 of 16 pairs. Clonality was generally low (median around 0.0098), higher in the most severe patients.

Comment on this clone: Antigen specificity is unknown.

This table comes from immunoSEQ multiplex PCR, and its TCRdb copy is limited to in-frame clones, with some not included. This sample has about 5,000 clones, with around 96% found just once. This CDR3 is 15 amino acids long. Trimming pared 7 bases from V and 5 bases from J, leaving 18 bases between. The germline gives CDR1 SGHTA, CDR2 FQGNSA. The genes are TRBV7-2 and TRBJ2-1, with D perhaps TRBD1 or TRBD2 (6 bases each). The sequencing sample was made of blood. The clonotype comes from a boy between 2 and 10 years old with cystic fibrosis. CDR3 protein: CASIGGPEVDNEQFF. In DNA, the CDR3 is TGTGCCAGCATCGGGGGCCCCGAAGTTGACAATGAGCAGTTCTTC.